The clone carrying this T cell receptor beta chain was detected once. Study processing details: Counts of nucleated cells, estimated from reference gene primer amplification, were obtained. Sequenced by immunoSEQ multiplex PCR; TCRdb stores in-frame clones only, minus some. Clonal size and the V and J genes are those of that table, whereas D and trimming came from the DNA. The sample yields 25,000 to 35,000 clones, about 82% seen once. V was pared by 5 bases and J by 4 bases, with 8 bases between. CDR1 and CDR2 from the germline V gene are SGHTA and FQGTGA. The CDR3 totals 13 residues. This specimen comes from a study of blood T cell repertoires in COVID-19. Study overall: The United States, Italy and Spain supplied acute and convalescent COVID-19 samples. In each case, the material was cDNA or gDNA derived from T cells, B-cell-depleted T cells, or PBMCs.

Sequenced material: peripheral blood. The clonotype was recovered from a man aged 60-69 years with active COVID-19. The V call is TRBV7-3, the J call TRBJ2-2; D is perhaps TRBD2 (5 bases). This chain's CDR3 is CASSPEGTGELFF. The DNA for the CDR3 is TGTGCCAGCAGCCCCGAGGGCACCGGGGAGCTGTTTTTT. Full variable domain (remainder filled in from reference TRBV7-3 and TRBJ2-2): GAGVSQTPSNKVTEKGKYVELRCDPISGHTALYWYRQSLGQGPEFLIYFQGTGAADDSGLPNDRFFAVRPEGSVSTLKIQRTERGDSAVYLCASSPEGTGELFFGEGSRLTVL.